The rows below give T cell receptor beta chains drawn from one sample of a study of CD8+ T cells in alopecia areata. TCRdb keeps only in-frame clones here, not all; method: immunoSEQ multiplex PCR. The data show about 160,000 clones, approximately 62% seen once. The sequenced sample was CD4+ T cells sorted from blood, obtained at week 24, from a patient treated with tofacitinib. These receptors were obtained from a human donor with alopecia areata. Each CDR3 is given with its conserved first and last residue. A D gene is named only where the DNA matches it firmly. Clone size, where shown, is once, few, many, or a class for clones that have expanded.

NA,TRBV29-1,TRBJ2-5,NA,TGCAGCGTTCAGGTGGGCCACCTGGGAGAGCAGTACTTC,CSVQVGHLGEQYF
NA,TRBV4-2,TRBJ2-5,NA,TGTGCCAGCAGCCAAGATGCGGGGCAGCAAGAGACCCAGTACTTC,CASSQDAGQQETQYF
NA,TRBV5-6,TRBJ1-5,NA,TGTGCCAGCAGCTTGGGGGGCAGGAGCAATCAGCCCCAGCATTTT,CASSLGGRSNQPQHF
TRBD2,TRBV4-1,TRBJ2-5,few,TGCGCCAGCAGCCAAACAGGGACTAGTCAAGAGACCCAGTACTTC,CASSQTGTSQETQYF
TRBD1,TRBV15,TRBJ1-2,NA,TGTGCCACCAGCCAGGACAGGGTTCACAGCTACACCTTC,CATSQDRVHSYTF
NA,TRBV29-1,TRBJ2-7,NA,TGCAGCGTTGAAGATGTGAACGGGCCGGTTGGGAACGAGCAGTACTTC,CSVEDVNGPVGNEQYF
NA,TRBV7-3,TRBJ1-1,few,TGTGCCAGCAGCTTAAAGGCGGGTGGGGTGAGTGAAGCTTTCTTT,CASSLKAGGVSEAFF
TRBD1,TRBV29-1,TRBJ1-5,NA,TGCAGCGTCAGGGACAGGGGGTACAATCAGCCCCAGCATTTT,CSVRDRGYNQPQHF
NA,TRBV7-9,TRBJ1-1,NA,TGTGCCAGCAGCTCGGGTGGTGGTGAAGCTTTCTTT,CASSSGGGEAFF
NA,TRBV29-1,TRBJ2-5,NA,TGCAGCGCCCGACAAGTAGTCCAAGAGACCCAGTACTTC,CSARQVVQETQYF
NA,TRBV2,TRBJ1-1,NA,TGTGCCAGCCGGGAGAACACTGAAGCTTTCTTT,CASRENTEAFF
TRBD1,TRBV11-2,TRBJ1-1,NA,TGTGCCAGCAGCACAACAGGGGGACTTGAAGCTTTCTTT,CASSTTGGLEAFF
TRBD2,TRBV6-6,TRBJ2-7,few,TGTGCCAGCAGCCAAGCGGGGGGGAGGGCCTACGAGCAGTACTTC,CASSQAGGRAYEQYF
NA,TRBV7-9,TRBJ2-6,few,TGTGCCAGCACCACAGGGATAGGTCTAGCTGGGGCCAACGTCCTGACTTTC,CASTTGIGLAGANVLTF
NA,TRBV29-1,TRBJ1-2,NA,TGCAGCGGCGGGACTGGGAGAGGCTACACCTTC,CSGGTGRGYTF
NA,TRBV2,TRBJ2-7,once,TGTGCCAGCAGGGCACAGTACGAGCAGTACTTC,CASRAQYEQYF
NA,TRBV5-1,TRBJ2-1,NA,TGCGCCAGCAGCTTGACGGGGAGCTCCTACAATGAGCAGTTCTTC,CASSLTGSSYNEQFF
NA,TRBV30,TRBJ1-1,NA,TGTGCCCTGGTTACGGGGCGTGAAGCTTTCTTT,CALVTGREAFF
NA,TRBV7-9,TRBJ1-5,NA,TGTGCCAGCAGGTGGAGCCTTAGCAATCAGCCCCAGCATTTT,CASRWSLSNQPQHF
TRBD2,TRBV29-1,TRBJ2-3,few,TGCAGCCCCGGACTAGGCGATACGCAGTATTTT,CSPGLGDTQYF
NA,TRBV11-2,TRBJ2-3,NA,TGTGCCAGCAGCCCGGGGCCCACAGATACGCAGTATTTT,CASSPGPTDTQYF
NA,TRBV6-5,TRBJ1-5,few,TGTGCCAGCAGTTACGCGGAGGATCAGCCCCAGCATTTT,CASSYAEDQPQHF
NA,TRBV5-1,TRBJ1-1,NA,TGCGCCAGCAGCTTGGTGGGACCCCGGGGGGGGACTGAAGCTTTCTTT,CASSLVGPRGGTEAFF
TRBD2,TRBV30,TRBJ2-3,NA,TGTGCCTCCCAGCGGGAAAGCACAGATACGCAGTATTTT,CASQRESTDTQYF
TRBD1,TRBV2,TRBJ1-1,NA,TGTGCCAGCCGACAGGGCGTTGAAGCTTTCTTT,CASRQGVEAFF
NA,TRBV30,TRBJ2-7,NA,TGTGCCTGGAGTGTTACCCCTATCTACGAGCAGTACTTC,CAWSVTPIYEQYF
NA,TRBV7-9,TRBJ2-1,many,TGTGCCAGCAGCCTTGCCGGGGGCTACTCCCATGAGCAGTTCTTC,CASSLAGGYSHEQFF
NA,TRBV4-1,TRBJ2-7,NA,TGCGCCAGCAGCGCTGGGGCGGGGGAGCAGTACTTC,CASSAGAGEQYF
NA,TRBV23-1,TRBJ2-5,NA,TGCGCCAGCAGTCAATCGGCCGGGGCGGCCCCCCAAGAGACCCAGTACTTC,CASSQSAGAAPQETQYF
NA,TRBV29-1,TRBJ2-1,NA,TGCAGCGTTGAGTTTTACAATGAGCAGTTCTTC,CSVEFYNEQFF
NA,TRBV4-1,TRBJ2-7,NA,TGCGCCAGCAGCCAAGATCAGGGCCCGACAGGTTCCTACGAGCAGTACTTC,CASSQDQGPTGSYEQYF
TRBD1,TRBV29-1,TRBJ2-5,few,TGCAGTCTCGTCGGCGGACAGGTCCAAGAGACCCAGTACTTC,CSLVGGQVQETQYF
TRBD1,TRBV30,TRBJ2-5,NA,TGTGCCTGGGGGACAGGGGGCGCAGAGACCCAGTACTTC,CAWGTGGAETQYF
NA,TRBV20-1,TRBJ2-5,NA,TGCAGCTACCAGAAAGAGACCCAGTACTTC,CSYQKETQYF
NA,TRBV6-5,TRBJ2-7,few,TGTGCCAGCAAACTGGACACCCAATCCGAGCAGTACTTC,CASKLDTQSEQYF
NA,TRBV5-1,TRBJ1-2,few,TGCGCCAGCAGCTCCGAACTCAGCTATGGCTACACCTTC,CASSSELSYGYTF
TRBD1,TRBV29-1,TRBJ1-1,NA,TGCAGCGTTACACGGACAGGGGGCCTTGAAGCTTTCTTT,CSVTRTGGLEAFF
NA,TRBV6-5,TRBJ2-6,NA,TGTGCCAGCACCCGCCGGGGGGCCAACGTCCTGACTTTC,CASTRRGANVLTF
NA,TRBV7-9,TRBJ2-1,once,TGTGCCATGTTACAGAACAATGAGCAGTTCTTC,CAMLQNNEQFF
NA,TRBV10-3,TRBJ2-3,few,TGTGCCATCAGTGAGGGACGAATAAGTTCCGATACGCAGTATTTT,CAISEGRISSDTQYF
TRBD1,TRBV29-1,TRBJ2-7,NA,TGCAGCGCCGAGGCGGGACAGGGGCTCTACGAGCAGTACTTC,CSAEAGQGLYEQYF
NA,TRBV10-2,TRBJ1-5,NA,TGCGCCAGCAGTGAAGGGCAGTACAATCAGCCCCAGCATTTT,CASSEGQYNQPQHF
NA,TRBV6-5,TRBJ1-1,NA,TGTGCCAGCAGCCTCGGGCCTATGAACACTGAAGCTTTCTTT,CASSLGPMNTEAFF
TRBD1,TRBV19,TRBJ1-2,NA,TGTGCCAGTAGTACCCGACAGGGACTGGGGGGCTACACCTTC,CASSTRQGLGGYTF
TRBD1,TRBV7-9,TRBJ1-2,few,TGTGCCAGCAGCTTAGTCATAGGCGTCTTGGACAGGGGCTATGGCTACACCTTC,CASSLVIGVLDRGYGYTF
NA,TRBV6-4,TRBJ1-1,NA,TGTGCCAGCAGTGACTCGGGGGGAATGGGCGCTGAAGCTTTCTTT,CASSDSGGMGAEAFF
TRBD1,TRBV29-1,TRBJ2-7,NA,TGCAGCGGGCTTGGACAGGGCTCTACCTACGAGCAGTACTTC,CSGLGQGSTYEQYF
NA,TRBV7-8,TRBJ1-5,few,TGTGCCAGCAGCTCGAGCGGGGGCACGGATCAGCCCCAGCATTTT,CASSSSGGTDQPQHF
NA,TRBV6-1,TRBJ1-5,many,TGTGCCAGCAGTGACCGGGAGCTACATCAGCCCCAGCATTTT,CASSDRELHQPQHF
NA,TRBV30,TRBJ2-7,NA,TGTGCCTGGATGACTACCTACGAGCAGTACTTC,CAWMTTYEQYF
TRBD1,TRBV7-2,TRBJ1-2,few,TGTGCCAGCAGCGAACGGGACAGCTATGGCTACACCTTC,CASSERDSYGYTF
NA,TRBV18,TRBJ2-5,NA,TGTGCCAGCTCACCTGGAGAGACCCAGTACTTC,CASSPGETQYF
TRBD1,TRBV5-1,TRBJ1-4,NA,TGCGCCAGCAGACCGACAGGGGGCCATGAAAAACTGTTTTTT,CASRPTGGHEKLFF
NA,TRBV29-1,TRBJ1-1,NA,TGCAGCGTTGGAGATCAGGCTTTGGGGACTGAAGCTTTCTTT,CSVGDQALGTEAFF
NA,TRBV15,TRBJ2-1,NA,TGTGCCACCAGCAGAGGGGGGATGGGCCTTGTTGGAGGCAATGAGCAGTTCTTC,CATSRGGMGLVGGNEQFF
NA,TRBV4-1,TRBJ1-2,few,TGCGCCAGCAGCCAATACAGGGATGCTAACTATGGCTACACCTTC,CASSQYRDANYGYTF
TRBD1,TRBV29-1,TRBJ2-1,NA,TGCAGCGTTGTCGGAACGGGACAGTCCTACAATGAGCAGTTCTTC,CSVVGTGQSYNEQFF
TRBD1,TRBV25-1,TRBJ2-5,NA,TGTGCAACAGGGGGTCGTCAAGAGACCCAGTACTTC,CATGGRQETQYF